This entry describes one T cell receptor (beta chain). The target antigen is unknown. As to time point: week 11, during vaccination. It was 300 ug of mutant IDH1 20-mer peptide that made up each vaccine dose, given with topical imiquimod. This specimen belongs to a study of a mutant IDH1 vaccine in newly diagnosed glioma. Assay used: immunoSEQ multiplex PCR; TCRdb lists only in-frame clones, some missing. The sample yields fewer than 75,000 clones, approximately 88% seen once. The length of the CDR3 is 15 residues. Looked up from germline, CDR1 is SGHKS and CDR2 is YYEKEE (reference sequence). Trimming removed 0 bases from V and 5 bases from J, with 12 bases in between.

The rearrangement links TRBV5-5 to TRBJ1-5; the D gene is possibly TRBD1 (5 bases). This TCR derives from a woman aged 45-65 years with glioma. The sample here was PBMCs, taken from a glioma patient whose treatment included an IDH1 peptide vaccine. DNA of the CDR3: TGTGCCAGCAGCTTGGGACACGGGACGTATCAGCCCCAGCATTTT. Amino acids: CASSLGHGTYQPQHF.